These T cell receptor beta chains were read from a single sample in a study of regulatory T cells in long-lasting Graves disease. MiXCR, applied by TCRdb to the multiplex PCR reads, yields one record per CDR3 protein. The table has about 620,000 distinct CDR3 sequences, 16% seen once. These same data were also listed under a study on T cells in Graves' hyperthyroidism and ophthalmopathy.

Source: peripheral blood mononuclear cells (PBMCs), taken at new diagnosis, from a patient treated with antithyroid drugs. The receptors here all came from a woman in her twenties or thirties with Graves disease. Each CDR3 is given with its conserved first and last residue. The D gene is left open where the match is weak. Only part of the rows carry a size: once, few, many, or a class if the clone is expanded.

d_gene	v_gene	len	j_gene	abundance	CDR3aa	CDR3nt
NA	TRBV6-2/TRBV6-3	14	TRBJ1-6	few	CASTRTARDSPLHF	TGTGCCAGCACCCGGACGGCGAGAGATTCACCCCTCCACTTT
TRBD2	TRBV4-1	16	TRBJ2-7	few	CASSQTQGRGAYEQYF	TGCGCCAGCAGCCAAACTCAGGGACGGGGGGCCTACGAGCAGTACTTC
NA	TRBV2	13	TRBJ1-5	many	CASSQAGPQPQHF	TGTGCCAGCAGTCAAGCAGGGCCACAGCCCCAGCATTTT
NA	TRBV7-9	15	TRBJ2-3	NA	CASSLLGPYTDTQYF	TGTGCCAGCAGCTTACTAGGGCCCTACACAGATACGCAGTATTTT
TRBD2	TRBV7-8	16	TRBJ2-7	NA	CASSKRVERGGVEQYF	TGTGCCAGCAGCAAAAGGGTAGAGCGGGGGGGGGTCGAGCAGTACTTC
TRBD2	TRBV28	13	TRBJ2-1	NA	CAGGETSTLVQFF	TGTGCCGGGGGGGAAACCTCGACCCTCGTGCAGTTCTTC
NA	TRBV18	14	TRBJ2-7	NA	CASSPDRIGMEQYF	TGTGCCAGCTCCCCAGACAGGATTGGAATGGAGCAGTACTTC
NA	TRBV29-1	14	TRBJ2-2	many	CSVEDLSGTGELFF	TGCAGCGTTGAAGATTTAAGCGGTACCGGGGAGCTGTTTTTT
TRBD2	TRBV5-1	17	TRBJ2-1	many	CASSLAAQAGGGNEQFF	TGCGCCAGCAGCTTGGCCGCTCAAGCGGGAGGTGGCAATGAGCAGTTCTTC
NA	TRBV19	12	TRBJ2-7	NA	CASSMPPGPWYF	TGTGCCAGTAGTATGCCACCGGGACCCTGGTACTTC